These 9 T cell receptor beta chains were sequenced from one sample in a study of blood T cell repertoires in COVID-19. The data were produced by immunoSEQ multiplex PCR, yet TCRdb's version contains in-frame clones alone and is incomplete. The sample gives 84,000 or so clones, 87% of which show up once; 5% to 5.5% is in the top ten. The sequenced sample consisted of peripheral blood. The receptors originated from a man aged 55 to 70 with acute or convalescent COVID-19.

CDR3 sequence reads: CASRDRGRYEQYF. DNA for the CDR3: TGTGCCAGCAGGGACAGGGGGCGGTACGAGCAGTACTTC. V gene TRBV2 combines with J gene TRBJ2-7; 11 bases line up with TRBD1. Germline V gene sequence: CDR1 SNHLY, CDR2 FYNNEI. The CDR3 runs to 13 residues. Unmatched junction bases numbered 2, after V lost 6 bases and J lost 4 bases. The full variable domain, completed using reference TRBV2 and TRBJ2-7, is EPEVTQTPSHQVTQMGQEVILRCVPISNHLYFYWYRQILGQKVEFLVSFYNNEISEKSEIFDDQFSVERPDGSNFTLKIRSTKLEDSAMYFCASRDRGRYEQYFGPGTRLTVT.

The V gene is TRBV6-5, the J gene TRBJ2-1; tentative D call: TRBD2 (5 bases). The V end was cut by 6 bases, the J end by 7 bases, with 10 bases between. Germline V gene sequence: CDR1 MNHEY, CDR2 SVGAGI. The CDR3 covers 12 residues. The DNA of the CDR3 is TGTGCCAGCAGCCGTGAGGGTAATGAGCAGTTCTTC. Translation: CASSREGNEQFF.

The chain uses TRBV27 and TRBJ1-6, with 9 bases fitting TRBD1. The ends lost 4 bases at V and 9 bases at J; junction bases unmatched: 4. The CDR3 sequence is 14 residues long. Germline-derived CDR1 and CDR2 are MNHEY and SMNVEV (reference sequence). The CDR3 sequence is CASSSTGGGSPLHF. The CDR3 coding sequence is TGTGCCAGCAGTTCCACAGGGGGCGGTTCACCCCTCCACTTT.

DNA for the CDR3: TGTGCCAGCAGTTCACAGAAATCAAACTATGGCTACACCTTC. Translated: CASSSQKSNYGYTF. The chain combines TRBV6-6 with TRBJ1-2; D uncertain. The germline gives CDR1 MNHNY, CDR2 SVGAGI (reference sequence). The CDR3 is 14 amino acids. V was shortened by 4 bases and J by 2 bases, with 11 bases between the two germline ends.

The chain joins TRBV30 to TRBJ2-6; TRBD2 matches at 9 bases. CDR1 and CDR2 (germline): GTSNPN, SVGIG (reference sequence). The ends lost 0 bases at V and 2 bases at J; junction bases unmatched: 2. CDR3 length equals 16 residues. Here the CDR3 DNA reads TGTGCCTGGAGTGTCATAGCGGGGGCTGGGGCCAACGTCCTGACTTTC. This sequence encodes CAWSVIAGAGANVLTF.

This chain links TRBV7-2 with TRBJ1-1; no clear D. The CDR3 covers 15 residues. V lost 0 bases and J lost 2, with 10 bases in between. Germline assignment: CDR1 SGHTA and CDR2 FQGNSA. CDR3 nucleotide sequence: TGTGCCAGCAGCTTAGCTATAGGCGGAAACACTGAAGCTTTCTTT. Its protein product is CASSLAIGGNTEAFF.

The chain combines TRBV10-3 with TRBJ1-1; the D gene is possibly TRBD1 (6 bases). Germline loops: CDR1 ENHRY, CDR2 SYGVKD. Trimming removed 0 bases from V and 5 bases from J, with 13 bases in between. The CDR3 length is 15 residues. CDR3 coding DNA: TGTGCCATCAGTGAGTCGAAGGGGGGGGATACTGAAGCTTTCTTT. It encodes CAISESKGGDTEAFF.

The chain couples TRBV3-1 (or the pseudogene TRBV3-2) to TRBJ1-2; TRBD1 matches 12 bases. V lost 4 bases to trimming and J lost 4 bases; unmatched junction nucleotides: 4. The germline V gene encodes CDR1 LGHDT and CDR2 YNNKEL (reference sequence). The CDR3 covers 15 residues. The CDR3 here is CASSPGTGGSYGYTF. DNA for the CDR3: TGTGCCAGCAGCCCGGGGACAGGGGGCAGCTATGGCTACACCTTC.

CDR3 bases: TGTGCCAGCAGTCCAACGGGAGAATATGGCTACACCTTC. Its protein is CASSPTGEYGYTF. This chain links TRBV12-3 or TRBV12-4 with TRBJ1-2; D not resolved. The CDR3 totals 13 residues. The germline V and J ends were trimmed by 5 bases and 5 bases, with 12 bases remaining between them.